This T cell receptor beta chain was sequenced in a study of T cells expressing NK-cell markers. Study-level points and caveats: The leading position in the CD3+CD56-NKG2C+ fraction of several donors also went to these clonotypes.

The CDR3 sequence is 12 residues long. In germline, CDR1 is MNHNY, CDR2 SVGAGI (reference sequence). With respect to this clonotype: The antigen is undetermined.

TCRdb reanalyzed the 5' RACE reads, giving one entry per CDR3 protein sequence and no DNA. Across about 380,000 distinct CDR3 sequences, the top ten clones capture 5.2% of the sample. This TCR was recovered from a man aged 18-70 years in good health. The V call is TRBV6-6, the J call TRBJ2-5. Input material: blood T cells: a sorted CD56 or NKG2C T cell subset, CD4+ or CD8+ T cells, or bulk PBMC T cells (not recorded which). The CDR3 loop is CASRRSNGAQYF.